This T cell receptor (beta chain) was recovered during a study of cytomegalovirus exposure and HLA in healthy donors. Concerning this clone itself: Its antigen is unidentified.

Assay: immunoSEQ multiplex PCR; the TCRdb copy retains only in-frame clones and omits some. The sample lists about 140,000 clones, roughly 81% seen once, with roughly 1.4% in the top ten. Study-level points and caveats: Cytomegalovirus association was listed for roughly 160 TCR beta chains. Three of the chains that were CMV-associated were confirmed in vitro to be specific for CMV antigens. Cytomegalovirus status was reportedly diagnosed by the classifier with high specificity and sensitivity.

Separation from the roughly 670-subject first cohort characterized the roughly 130-subject validation cohort, to which the donors belonged. The sequence derives from a woman aged 30 to 39 in good health and CMV-seronegative. Input material: PBMCs.

The CDR3 loop reads CASSFGGRGQPQHF. CDR3 nucleotide sequence: TGTGCCAGCAGCTTCGGGGGAAGAGGTCAGCCCCAGCATTTT. The rearrangement links TRBV13 to TRBJ1-5, with D perhaps TRBD1 (5 bases). The V and J ends lost 3 bases and 6 bases respectively, with 12 bases between them. Germline CDR1 and CDR2: PRHDT and FYEKMQ (reference sequence). The CDR3 totals 14 residues.